The clone carrying this T cell receptor (beta chain) was seen only a few times. Antigen: not known. About 2 micrograms of genomic DNA, which was extracted from cryopreserved PBMCs, served as the material used for the TCR beta libraries. Germline values: CDR1 SGHAT, CDR2 FQDESV (reference sequence). Trimming stripped 3 bases from V and 4 bases from J, with 9 bases between. This CDR3 spans 13 amino acids. The record originates from a study of cytotoxic CD8 clonotypes in ibrutinib-treated CLL. Findings and caveats of the study: Stable or contracted on treatment, public clonotypes were also uncommon.

TCRdb's table, derived via immunoSEQ multiplex PCR, lists solely in-frame clones and lacks some. Here the sample spans a few hundred thousand clones, under 70% being singletons. The chain has TRBV11-1 and TRBJ2-5; D gene uncertain. The sample here was PBMCs, taken after 36 months of ibrutinib treatment. This TCR was recovered from a human donor with chronic lymphocytic leukemia. CDR3 residues: CASSFEVGETQYF. DNA for the CDR3: TGTGCCAGCAGCTTTGAGGTCGGAGAGACCCAGTACTTC.